This entry describes one T cell receptor beta chain. The data are from a study of T cell changes during pregnancy in multiple sclerosis. This CDR3 spans 16 amino acids. The V end lost 0 bases, the J end lost 0 bases, and 9 bases lay between the germline ends. The germline V gene encodes CDR1 SGDLS and CDR2 YYNGEE. Sequenced by immunoSEQ multiplex PCR; TCRdb stores in-frame clones only, minus some. The sample carries 60,000 to 85,000 clones, 80% to 95% recorded once. This TCR came from a female donor with multiple sclerosis, enrolled in a pregnancy study. The sequencing used peripheral blood, collected in the first trimester of pregnancy. The J gene is TRBJ2-2, the V gene TRBV9, with a possible D match to TRBD1 (5 bases). CDR3 sequence (DNA): TGTGCCAGCAGCGTAGCTACAGGCGCGAACACCGGGGAGCTGTTTTTT. This gives the protein CASSVATGANTGELFF.